This T cell receptor (beta chain) is drawn from a study of blood T cell repertoires in COVID-19. For the study at large: There were acute and convalescent COVID-19 samples, and they came from the United States, Italy and Spain.

Profiling relied on immunoSEQ multiplex PCR, and the TCRdb table lists in-frame clones only, not all of them. The sample lists over 400,000 clones; less than 90% were seen once. This clone was found once. Other DNA sequences in the sample encode the same CDR3. The study recruited people aged about 18 to 90 years across some 23 US areas. Which cohort a participant joined came from the clinical history participants gave. Two consecutive negative NP/OP PCR tests, clearance, or resolved symptoms defined Cohort 3 recovery. Germline V lookup: CDR1 KGHSH, CDR2 LQKENI. The trim removed 3 bases at V and 2 bases at J, leaving 2 bases unmatched. This CDR3 has 14 residues.

The sequencing sample was made of PBMCs or T cells enriched from blood (not recorded which). The TCR sequence derives from a woman aged 60-75 years who had recovered from COVID-19. The chain combines TRBV18 with TRBJ1-1; 8 bases agree with TRBD1. Here the CDR3 DNA reads TGTGCCAGCTCACCCGACAGGGGTAACACTGAAGCTTTCTTT. This encodes CASSPDRGNTEAFF.